Following are 14 T cell receptor beta chains from one sample sequenced in a study of T-cell reconstitution after alpha-beta-depleted transplantation in children (dated by TCRdb to about 2016). Library generation was performed with PCR. These reads were obtained on an Illumina HiSeq 2500. TCR libraries were prepared with molecular barcoding, using unique molecular identifiers to normalize TCRbeta repertoire quantification. The public sequencing data were trimmed at Q25 with fastp and processed into clonotypes with MiXCR by TCRdb, which kept only in-frame beta chains. CDR3 protein duplicates are merged, each entry listing the most common genes and DNA. The sample data list 750,000 to 950,000 distinct CDR3 sequences, and roughly 15% of these were observed just once. Of the sample, about 5% is held by the ten largest clones. What the treatment or condition label conveys for this sample: allogeneic hematopoietic cell transplantation with graft depleted of TCRalphabeta T cells and CD19 B cells.

The sample here was PBMCs, mostly from graft donor cells, taken 360 days after TCRalphabeta/CD19-depleted stem cell transplant. Every receptor here comes from a male patient aged 5 to 17 who had a stem cell transplant for acute lymphoblastic leukemia, so the T cells may come from the graft donor.

J is TRBJ2-3 and V is TRBV2, with D tentatively TRBD1 or TRBD2 (5 bases each). Germline assignment: CDR1 SNHLY and CDR2 FYNNEI. V lost 8 bases and J lost 3, with 12 bases in between. The CDR3 totals 13 residues. The CDR3 DNA follows: TGTGCCAGCGGCCCCGGGGCAACAGATACGCAGTATTTT. This sequence encodes CASGPGATDTQYF.

The CDR3 DNA follows: TGTGCCAGCAGCCAAGGCCTGACAGGGGTTTTCGGGAATCAGCCCCAGCATTTT. Residues: CASSQGLTGVFGNQPQHF. The rearrangement links TRBV3-1 to TRBJ1-5; the match to TRBD1 covers 8 bases. Trimming at V came to 1 base and at J to 4 bases, leaving 12 bases not matched to a gene. This CDR3 comprises 18 residues. Germline lookup yields CDR1 LGHDT and CDR2 YNNKEL (reference sequence).

This clonotype was found once. J is TRBJ1-5 and V is TRBV20-1, with D possibly TRBD1 on 6 matching bases. With 2 bases removed from V and 4 bases from J, the gap between germline ends came to 9 bases. In germline, CDR1 is DFQATT, CDR2 SNEGSKA (reference sequence). This CDR3 spans 13 amino acids. The chain's CDR3 is CSARTQGNQPQHF. The DNA for the CDR3 is TGCAGTGCTAGAACGCAGGGGAATCAGCCCCAGCATTTT.

A few counts support this clonotype. This chain connects TRBV6-1 to TRBJ2-1, with D unresolved. Trimming stripped 5 bases from V and 10 bases from J, with 18 bases between. The CDR3 is 14 amino acids. The germline V gene encodes CDR1 MNHNS and CDR2 SASEGT. The DNA for the CDR3 is TGTGCCAGCAGTAGGCAGGAGAATTATGGGGAGCAGTTCTTC. Translation gives CASSRQENYGEQFF.

This clonotype was observed a handful of times. The rearrangement joins TRBV5-1 to TRBJ2-2, with 9 nucleotides matching TRBD2. The CDR3 totals 17 residues. CDR1 and CDR2 (germline): SGHRS, YFSETQ. The V segment lost 4 bases and the J segment 2 bases; nucleotides outside the gene matches: 9. The DNA for the CDR3 is TGCGCCAGCAGCCTTCATAGCGGGAGCCCTAACACCGGGGAGCTGTTTTTT. The encoded protein is CASSLHSGSPNTGELFF. Supplemented by reference TRBV5-1 and TRBJ2-2, the full variable domain reads KAGVTQTPRYLIKTRGQQVTLSCSPISGHRSVSWYQQTPGQGLQFLFEYFSETQRNKGNFPGRFSGRQFSNSRSEMNVSTLELGDSALYLCASSLHSGSPNTGELFFGEGSRLTVL.

This clonotype was counted ten times or more. CDR3 bases: TGCGCCAGCAGCTTGGTGGCAGGGGGCAACGAGCAGTACTTC. It encodes CASSLVAGGNEQYF. The chain couples TRBV5-1 to TRBJ2-7; TRBD1 aligns across 8 bases. The trim removed 0 bases at V and 5 bases at J, leaving 4 bases unmatched. CDR1 is SGHRS and CDR2 is YFSETQ in the germline V gene. The CDR3 contains 14 residues.

At least ten counts were recorded for this clonotype. This rearrangement joins TRBV18 to TRBJ2-5; TRBD1 matches 8 bases. Trimming cost V 5 bases and J 3 bases; bases outside gene matches: 14. The CDR3 is 17 amino acids. Germline V gene sequence: CDR1 KGHSH, CDR2 LQKENI. In DNA, the CDR3 is TGTGCCAGCTCATCCCACCGGACAGGGATCCGCGAAGAGACCCAGTACTTC. Residues: CASSSHRTGIREETQYF.

This clonotype turned up a few times. The chain has TRBV18 and TRBJ1-1; no clear D. This CDR3 comprises 16 residues. V lost 0 bases and J lost 1, with 12 bases in between. Germline lookup yields CDR1 KGHSH and CDR2 LQKENI. The CDR3 is CASSPPNGRKNTEAFF. In DNA form, the CDR3 reads TGTGCCAGCTCACCACCCAATGGACGCAAGAACACTGAAGCTTTCTTT.

This clonotype was seen more than once but under ten times. The chain is built from TRBV12-3 or TRBV12-4 and TRBJ2-1; a possible D gene is TRBD2 (5 bases). This CDR3 has 16 amino acids. The V end was cut by 5 bases, the J end by 0 bases, with 14 bases between. CDR3 loop: CASSPWAGSSYNEQFF. CDR3 sequence (DNA): TGTGCCAGCAGTCCCTGGGCGGGTAGCTCCTACAATGAGCAGTTCTTC.

At least ten counts were recorded for this clonotype. The chain has TRBV2 and TRBJ2-1; D perhaps matches TRBD2 (6 bases). Between the trimmed V and J ends, which lost 9 bases and 10 bases, there was a span of 22 bases. Germline CDR1 is SNHLY and CDR2 is FYNNEI. The CDR3 contains 14 residues. In nucleotides, the CDR3 is TGTGCCAGTTGCCTGGCGGGAATGTATGGAGAGCAGTTCTTC. Encoded protein: CASCLAGMYGEQFF.

The table lists this clonotype with a few counts. V is TRBV6-2 or TRBV6-3 and J is TRBJ1-1; no reliable D call. The V end was cut by 1 base, the J end by 0 bases, with 9 bases between. Germline V gene lookup returns CDR1 MNHEY and CDR2 SVGEGT. This CDR3 contains 15 residues. The CDR3 coding sequence is TGTGCCAGCAGTTACTTGGCCACCATGAACACTGAAGCTTTCTTT. This gives the protein CASSYLATMNTEAFF.

V is TRBV5-1 and J is TRBJ2-1; D remains ambiguous. CDR1 is SGHRS and CDR2 is YFSETQ in the germline V gene. This CDR3 comprises 15 residues. The ends were cut back, 0 bases at V and 0 bases at J, with 7 bases in the middle. CDR3 sequence (DNA): TGCGCCAGCAGCTTGGCGATTAGCTCCTACAATGAGCAGTTCTTC. Amino acid sequence: CASSLAISSYNEQFF.

This sequence joins TRBV6-1 and TRBJ1-6; D call uncertain. Germline V gives CDR1 MNHNS, CDR2 SASEGT. This CDR3 has 15 residues. V lost 5 bases and J 6 bases, leaving 14 bases between the germline ends. The CDR3 region has the DNA TGTGCCAGCAGTCCATACTCAGGTTCTAATTCACCCCTCCACTTT. Protein sequence: CASSPYSGSNSPLHF.

This rearrangement joins TRBV20-1 to TRBJ1-5, with 9 bases lining up with TRBD1. The germline V gene has CDR1 DFQATT and CDR2 SNEGSKA (reference sequence). V dropped 2 bases and J dropped 7; count of bases not matched to a gene: 12. The CDR3 totals 16 residues. The CDR3 DNA follows: TGCAGTGCTAGAACCGAGGGACAGGGTGCTTTGCAGCCCCAGCATTTT. Translation gives CSARTEGQGALQPQHF.